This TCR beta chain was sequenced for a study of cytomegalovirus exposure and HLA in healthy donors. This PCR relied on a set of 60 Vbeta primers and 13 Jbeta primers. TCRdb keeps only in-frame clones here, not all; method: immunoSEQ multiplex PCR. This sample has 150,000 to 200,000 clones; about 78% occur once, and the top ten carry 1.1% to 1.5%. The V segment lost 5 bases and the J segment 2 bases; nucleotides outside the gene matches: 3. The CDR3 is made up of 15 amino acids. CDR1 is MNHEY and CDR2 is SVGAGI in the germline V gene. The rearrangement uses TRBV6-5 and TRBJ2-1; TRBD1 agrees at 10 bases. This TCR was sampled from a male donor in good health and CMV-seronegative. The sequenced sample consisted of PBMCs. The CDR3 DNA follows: TGTGCCAGCAGTCGAGGACAGGGGGCCTACAATGAGCAGTTCTTC. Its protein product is CASSRGQGAYNEQFF.